This TCR beta chain was recorded in a study of response to subunit inactivated influenza vaccine. Study observations and caveats: With each seasonal influenza vaccination, the authors suggested, few new T cells are recruited.

This clonotype came up a few times. Its antigen is as yet unknown. The germline V and J ends were trimmed by 5 bases and 6 bases, with 14 bases remaining between them. Germline V gene lookup returns CDR1 SNHLY and CDR2 FYNNEI. There are 13 residues in the CDR3. MiXCR was run by TCRdb on the RT-PCR reads, yielding one entry per CDR3 protein. The sample contains around 250,000 distinct CDR3 sequences, more than 10% of which appear only once. This TCR came from a man between 45 and 60 years old who received an inactivated influenza vaccine. The sequencing here drew on non-naive T cells sorted from PBMCs, taken 14 to 15 days before vaccination. The chain combines TRBV2 with TRBJ2-7; possible D gene TRBD1, 7 bases. In DNA form, the CDR3 reads TGTGCCAGCAGTTTGGACAGGCGGGGCGAGCAGTACTTC. This encodes CASSLDRRGEQYF.